One sample yielded the 31 T cell receptor beta chains listed below, sequenced in a study of T cell responses to AZD1222 COVID-19 vaccine (dated by TCRdb to about 2021). Explained via the paper, the time point label denotes: about 28 days (+/-7) after the second vaccine dose. Library prep was done by the immunoSEQ multiplex PCR assay. TCRdb limited this immuneACCESS table to in-frame rearrangements with V and J called. A share of clones is missing; checked studies link under half to unresolved V genes, and the rest is unexplained. The table for this sample lists approximately 100,000 clones; around 87% of them were counted only once. Of the sample, roughly a tenth is held by the ten largest clones. Specimen: peripheral blood, collected 28 days after the second AZD1222 dose. The receptors derive from an adult who received the AZD1222 COVID-19 vaccine.

This chain links TRBV19 with TRBJ1-2, with D hard to call. With 5 bases removed from V and 9 bases from J, the gap between germline ends came to 13 bases. Germline-derived CDR1 and CDR2 are LNHDA and SQIVND (reference sequence). This CDR3 comprises 12 residues. The chain's CDR3 is CASSLTAQSYTF. CDR3 nucleotides: TGTGCCAGTAGTTTAACGGCTCAGAGCTACACCTTC. The full variable domain, with the rest looked up from reference TRBV19 and TRBJ1-2, is DGGITQSPKYLFRKEGQNVTLSCEQNLNHDAMYWYRQDPGQGLRLIYYSQIVNDFQKGDIAEGYSVSREKKESFPLTVTSAQKNPTAFYLCASSLTAQSYTFGSGTRLTVV.

V gene TRBV7-2 combines with J gene TRBJ2-1; D is undetermined. Germline values: CDR1 SGHTA, CDR2 FQGNSA. The length of the CDR3 is 14 residues. The V end was cut by 3 bases, the J end by 0 bases, with 6 bases between. The DNA of the CDR3 is TGTGCCAGCAGCTTCCGGAGCTCCTACAATGAGCAGTTCTTC. Protein: CASSFRSSYNEQFF.

The gene calls are TRBV27 and TRBJ2-7; 8 bases agree with TRBD2. This CDR3 region has 14 residues. Unmatched junction bases numbered 3, after V lost 3 bases and J lost 2 bases. Germline V CDR1 and CDR2: MNHEY, SMNVEV (reference sequence). The CDR3 sequence is CASSFYGRAYEQYF. In DNA, the CDR3 is TGTGCCAGCAGTTTTTACGGGAGGGCCTACGAGCAGTACTTC.

The chain links TRBV18 to TRBJ2-3, with TRBD2 matching over 8 bases. The CDR3 length is 17 residues. The junction had 7 bases not matched to a gene; V was cut back by 1 base and J by 1 base. Germline values: CDR1 KGHSH, CDR2 LQKENI. The CDR3 spells CASSPLLRGDRTDTQYF. In nucleotides, the CDR3 is TGTGCCAGCTCACCACTGTTGCGGGGGGACCGCACAGATACGCAGTATTTT.

The J gene is TRBJ2-5, the V gene TRBV7-6; D is unresolved. V shed 7 bases and J shed 3 bases, with 12 bases lying between them. This CDR3 has 13 amino acids. Germline CDR1 and CDR2: SGHVS and FNYEAQ. The CDR3 protein is CASTPELEETQYF. The CDR3 DNA sequence: TGTGCCAGCACCCCGGAGCTAGAAGAGACCCAGTACTTC.

This clone was seen only once. The J gene is TRBJ2-7, the V gene TRBV9, with TRBD2 matching 11 bases. Germline lookup yields CDR1 SGDLS and CDR2 YYNGEE. This CDR3 spans 15 amino acids. The ends lost 3 bases at V and 1 base at J; junction bases unmatched: 3. CDR3 DNA: TGTGCCAGCAGCGCCGGGACTAGCGGTTCCTACGAGCAGTACTTC. The encoded protein is CASSAGTSGSYEQYF.

This clone was recorded once. The chain carries TRBV9 and TRBJ2-3; 8 bases agree with TRBD2. Germline CDR1 SGDLS, CDR2 YYNGEE. After removal of 4 bases from V and 2 bases from J, the junction contained 12 bases not matched to a gene. This CDR3 is 17 amino acids long. CDR3 sequence (DNA): TGTGCCAGCAGCACCCGACCGGGGGGGATCATCACAGATACGCAGTATTTT. This gives the protein CASSTRPGGIITDTQYF.

Regarding this clone: One end of the junction is discordant with germline, which a read error may explain. The rearrangement uses TRBV7-2 and TRBJ2-3, with 8 bases lining up with TRBD1. Germline CDR1 reads SGHTA; CDR2 reads FQGNSA. CDR3 size: 16 residues. In nucleotides, the CDR3 is TGTGCCAGCAGCCTAGCCCACAGGGGGTCAGCAGATACGCAGTATTTT. Translated: CASSLAHRGSADTQYF.

The gene calls are TRBV5-1 and TRBJ1-2; TRBD1 agrees at 7 bases. The CDR3 covers 13 residues. Germline values: CDR1 SGHRS, CDR2 YFSETQ. V was clipped by 0 bases and J by 9 bases; unmatched bases: 5. The CDR3 sequence: CASSLGTGERYTF. In DNA form, the CDR3 reads TGCGCCAGCAGCTTGGGAACAGGGGAGCGCTACACCTTC.

This rearrangement joins TRBV6-5 to TRBJ1-2; weak D call: TRBD1 (6 bases). Germline V lookup: CDR1 MNHEY, CDR2 SVGAGI. V was trimmed by 6 bases and J by 3 bases, leaving 14 bases between them. The length of the CDR3 is 14 residues. CDR3 protein: CASRGDTLHYGYTF. The CDR3 DNA sequence: TGTGCCAGCAGGGGGGACACACTCCACTATGGCTACACCTTC.

V is TRBV9 and J is TRBJ2-7; 9 bases agree with TRBD1. Germline trimming cut 3 bases from V and 7 bases from J; bases unmatched to any gene: 5. Germline V gives CDR1 SGDLS, CDR2 YYNGEE. The CDR3 extends over 13 amino acids. The DNA for the CDR3 is TGTGCCAGCAGCGCAGGACAGGGGATAGAGCAGTACTTC. Translating gives CASSAGQGIEQYF.

This rearrangement joins TRBV6-5 to TRBJ2-5; D is ambiguous. Per germline, CDR1 MNHEY and CDR2 SVGAGI. The CDR3 length is 14 residues. V lost 0 bases and J 1 base, leaving 6 bases between the germline ends. The CDR3 spells CASSYSAVQETQYF. The CDR3 DNA sequence: TGTGCCAGCAGTTACTCGGCAGTCCAAGAGACCCAGTACTTC.

The rearrangement uses TRBV6-5 and TRBJ1-3; D not resolved. CDR1 is MNHEY, CDR2 SVGAGI, per germline. The CDR3 consists of 14 residues. V gave up 4 bases and J gave up 4 bases, with 11 bases separating them. CDR3 loop: CASSSSRTGNTIYF. The CDR3 nucleotides are TGTGCCAGCAGTTCCTCACGGACGGGAAACACCATATATTTT.

This clone has a single count. This chain uses TRBV9 with TRBJ2-3, with D perhaps matching TRBD2 (6 bases). CDR1 and CDR2 (germline): SGDLS, YYNGEE. The V gene lost 3 bases and the J gene lost 1 base, with 12 bases spanning the gap. The CDR3 is 15 residues long. The CDR3 coding sequence is TGTGCCAGCAGCGGGCAGGGACTGGGCACAGATACGCAGTATTTT. Translating it yields CASSGQGLGTDTQYF.

The chain couples TRBV7-3 to TRBJ1-1; 7 positions match TRBD1. The CDR3 extends over 14 amino acids. V trimming: 6 bases; J trimming: 1 base; junction bases outside the gene matches: 5. The V gene's germline CDR1 is SGHTA and CDR2 FQGTGA. The DNA for the CDR3 is TGTGCCAGCAGTATTAGGGGGCGGAACACTGAAGCTTTCTTT. The encoded protein is CASSIRGRNTEAFF.

This clone has a single count. The genes are TRBV6-5 and TRBJ1-5, with D possibly TRBD1 on 5 matching bases. Looked up from germline, CDR1 is MNHEY and CDR2 is SVGAGI. V lost 2 bases and J lost 5, with 13 bases in between. This CDR3 comprises 15 residues. The CDR3 DNA is TGTGCCAGCAGTTACACCCGCGGGGGGGATCAGCCCCAGCATTTT. It yields the protein CASSYTRGGDQPQHF.

CDR3 DNA sequence: TGTGCCAGCAGCGTAGCAGCGGGAGGGTACGAGCAGTACTTC. Protein sequence: CASSVAAGGYEQYF. V gene TRBV9 combines with J gene TRBJ2-7, with 10 nucleotides matching TRBD2. The CDR3 spans 14 residues. Germline-derived CDR1 and CDR2 are SGDLS and YYNGEE. V shed 0 bases, J shed 4 bases, and the junction held 1 base outside the gene matches.

The genes are TRBV2 and TRBJ2-7; D gene uncertain. Trimming took 4 bases from V and 12 from J, leaving 13 bases between them. From germline, CDR1 is SNHLY and CDR2 FYNNEI. CDR3 length: 11 residues. CDR3 residues: CASSAETRLYF. The CDR3 bases are TGTGCCAGCAGTGCTGAGACAAGGCTGTACTTC.

This chain joins TRBV28 and TRBJ1-3; 10 nucleotides match TRBD1. The V gene's germline CDR1 is MDHEN and CDR2 SYDVKM. V was pared by 4 bases and J by 8 bases, with 8 bases of the junction left unmatched. This CDR3 contains 15 residues. The CDR3 loop is CASSSPGQGRHTIYF. The CDR3 DNA reads as TGTGCCAGCAGTTCGCCGGGACAGGGGAGGCACACCATATATTTT. The variable domain in full, with the rest retrieved from reference TRBV28 and TRBJ1-3, is DVKVTQSSRYLVKRTGEKVFLECVQDMDHENMFWYRQDPGLGLRLIYFSYDVKMKEKGDIPEGYSVSREKKERFSLILESASTNQTSMYLCASSSPGQGRHTIYFGEGSWLTVV.

This chain links TRBV5-1 with TRBJ2-1; D might be TRBD1 (5 bases). Germline-derived CDR1 and CDR2 are SGHRS and YFSETQ. V lost 0 bases, J lost 7 bases, and 11 bases lay in between. The CDR3 is 14 residues long. The CDR3 sequence is CASSLDGQLNEQFF. The CDR3 DNA sequence: TGCGCCAGCAGCTTGGACGGACAACTTAATGAGCAGTTCTTC.

This clone was counted a few times. The chain is built from TRBV30 and TRBJ1-5; tentatively, D is TRBD1 (6 bases). This CDR3 has 14 residues. In germline, CDR1 is GTSNPN, CDR2 SVGIG (reference sequence). The ends were cut back, 0 bases at V and 5 bases at J, with 11 bases in the middle. CDR3 DNA: TGTGCCTGGAGTGTACGGGCAGGGGATCAGCCCCAGCATTTT. Encoded protein: CAWSVRAGDQPQHF. The full variable domain, completed using reference TRBV30 and TRBJ1-5, is SQTIHQWPATLVQPVGSPLSLECTVEGTSNPNLYWYRQAAGRGLQLLFYSVGIGQISSEVPQNLSASRPQDRQFILSSKKLLLSDSGFYLCAWSVRAGDQPQHFGDGTRLSIL.

The chain employs TRBV3-1 (or the pseudogene TRBV3-2) and TRBJ2-1, with 11 bases lining up with TRBD2. The germline CDR1 and CDR2 sequences are LGHDT and YNNKEL (reference sequence). V was clipped by 6 bases and J by 2 bases; unmatched bases: 3. This CDR3 has 15 amino acids. The CDR3: CASSPTSGAYNEQFF. The CDR3 DNA follows: TGTGCCAGCAGTCCGACTAGCGGGGCCTACAATGAGCAGTTCTTC.

The V call is TRBV28, the J call TRBJ1-1; 7 bases match TRBD1. The CDR3 covers 14 residues. CDR1 and CDR2 (germline): MDHEN, SYDVKM. V shed 5 bases and J 10 bases; nucleotides not matched to a gene: 13. The CDR3 sequence: CASSPRGQVVGAFF. CDR3 coding DNA: TGTGCCAGCAGTCCGAGAGGACAGGTTGTCGGAGCTTTCTTT.

To note about this clone: The junction departs from germline at one end; a sequencing error may be responsible. The genes are TRBV7-8 and TRBJ1-6, with D tentatively TRBD1 (5 bases). Germline V CDR1 and CDR2: SGHVS, FQNEAQ. The CDR3 contains 13 residues. CDR3 amino acids: CASSADGGDANNF. For the CDR3, the DNA is TGTGCCAGCAGCGCCGACGGTGGGGACGCGAATAACTTT.

The rearrangement uses TRBV29-1 and TRBJ1-2, with D hard to call. Germline V gene lookup returns CDR1 SQVTM and CDR2 ANQGSEA. The length of the CDR3 is 11 residues. Trimming took 6 bases from V and 8 from J, leaving 13 bases between them. This CDR3 reads CSVFSSGGYTF. The CDR3 DNA reads TGCAGCGTCTTTTCGAGCGGGGGCTACACCTTC.

CDR3 sequence (DNA): TGTGCCAGCAGTTACCTTTCCGGGACAGCCATGAACACTGAAGCTTTCTTT. It encodes CASSYLSGTAMNTEAFF. The chain recombines TRBV6-2 or TRBV6-3 with TRBJ1-1; TRBD1 agrees at 7 bases. V lost 2 bases and J lost 0; bases outside the gene matches: 9. The CDR3 sequence is 17 residues long. CDR1 is MNHEY, CDR2 SVGEGT, per germline.

The rearrangement uses TRBV7-2 and TRBJ1-2; D is ambiguous. Looked up from germline, CDR1 is SGHTA and CDR2 is FQGNSA. Trimming stripped 5 bases from V and 0 bases from J, with 13 bases between. The CDR3 is 15 amino acids. The CDR3 bases are TGTGCCAGCAGCCCCTCGGCCAGAGCTAACTATGGCTACACCTTC. Translated: CASSPSARANYGYTF.

This clone was recorded a few times. The chain recombines TRBV5-4 with TRBJ2-3; tentative D call: TRBD2 (6 bases). Germline CDR1 and CDR2: SGHNT and YYREEE (reference sequence). Between the trimmed V and J ends, which lost 1 base and 4 bases, there was a span of 7 bases. This CDR3 has 13 residues. CDR3 in DNA: TGTGCCAGCAGCTTGCGGAGGGCAGATACGCAGTATTTT. Its protein product is CASSLRRADTQYF.

The V gene is TRBV7-9, the J gene TRBJ1-1, with 7 bases identical to TRBD1. The length of the CDR3 is 14 residues. From germline, CDR1 is SEHNR and CDR2 FQNEAQ (reference sequence). V shed 5 bases and J 1 base; nucleotides not matched to a gene: 4. The CDR3 sequence is CASSQGQKNTEAFF. CDR3 nucleotides: TGTGCCAGCAGCCAGGGACAGAAGAACACTGAAGCTTTCTTT.

The V and J genes are TRBV5-1 and TRBJ1-4; TRBD1 aligns across 7 bases. The CDR3 runs to 14 residues. Losses at the gene ends were 2 bases for V and 3 bases for J; bases not matched to a gene: 1. Germline loops: CDR1 SGHRS, CDR2 YFSETQ. CDR3 loop: CASSFGTANEKLFF. In nucleotides, the CDR3 is TGCGCCAGCAGCTTCGGGACAGCTAATGAAAAACTGTTTTTT.

The chain joins TRBV19 to TRBJ1-5; D remains ambiguous. Germline V CDR1 and CDR2: LNHDA, SQIVND (reference sequence). Trimming cost V 4 bases and J 5 bases, with 3 bases left between them. The length of the CDR3 is 11 residues. The CDR3 reads CASSNDQPQHF. The CDR3, as DNA: TGTGCCAGTAGTAACGATCAGCCCCAGCATTTT.